One sample yielded the 29 T cell receptor beta chains listed below, sequenced in a study of cytomegalovirus exposure and HLA in healthy donors (dated by TCRdb to the late 2010s). Libraries were built with the immunoSEQ multiplex PCR assay. For the multiplex PCR, a mixture combining 60 forward primers for TCR Vbeta segments and 13 reverse primers for TCR Jbeta segments was used. Held by TCRdb, this immuneACCESS table contains in-frame sequences only and omits some clones. Under half of the omission traces to an unresolved V gene where checked; the cause of the rest is unknown. The table for this sample lists about 160,000 clones; over 70% of them were counted only once. Together, the top ten hold more than 6% of the sample. Sample: PBMCs. The receptors shown here come from a woman aged 40 to 55 in good health and CMV-seropositive.

The V gene is TRBV14, the J gene TRBJ2-2; the match to TRBD1 covers 7 bases. The CDR3 extends over 16 amino acids. Germline V gene sequence: CDR1 SGHDN, CDR2 FVKESK. Germline trimming cut 0 bases from V and 8 bases from J; bases unmatched to any gene: 9. CDR3 nucleotide sequence: TGTGCCAGCAGCCAAGATCCCGGACAGGCCCGGGGGGAGCTGTTTTTT. This gives the protein CASSQDPGQARGELFF.

The rearrangement joins TRBV29-1 to TRBJ1-1; TRBD1 might be the D (6 bases). The CDR3 length is 16 residues. Germline V gene data show CDR1 as SQVTM and CDR2 as ANQGSEA. V was cut by 0 bases and J by 1 base, with 15 bases left in between. CDR3 protein: CSVEEPQGLGNTEAFF. DNA of the CDR3: TGCAGCGTTGAAGAGCCACAGGGATTGGGGAACACTGAAGCTTTCTTT.

The V gene is TRBV30, the J gene TRBJ2-1; 10 nucleotides align to TRBD2. V shed 2 bases and J 8 bases; nucleotides not matched to a gene: 15. From germline, CDR1 is GTSNPN and CDR2 SVGIG (reference sequence). The CDR3 contains 17 residues. The chain's CDR3 is CAWSPTKLAGYGYEQFF. CDR3 coding DNA: TGTGCCTGGAGTCCGACTAAACTAGCGGGGTATGGGTATGAGCAGTTCTTC. The entire variable domain, with the rest obtained from reference TRBV30 and TRBJ2-1, is as follows: SQTIHQWPATLVQPVGSPLSLECTVEGTSNPNLYWYRQAAGRGLQLLFYSVGIGQISSEVPQNLSASRPQDRQFILSSKKLLLSDSGFYLCAWSPTKLAGYGYEQFFGPGTRLTVL.

The chain carries TRBV27 and TRBJ1-5, with TRBD1 matching over 10 bases. CDR3 length: 16 amino acids. From germline, CDR1 is MNHEY and CDR2 SMNVEV (reference sequence). V shed 6 bases and J 3 bases; nucleotides not matched to a gene: 8. CDR3 nucleotides: TGTGCCAGCAGCAAGCAGACAGGGGGCTCCAATCAGCCCCAGCATTTT. As protein: CASSKQTGGSNQPQHF.

The rearrangement joins TRBV2 to TRBJ1-1; 7 nucleotides line up with TRBD1. Germline values: CDR1 SNHLY, CDR2 FYNNEI. J gave up 11 bases and V 5 bases, and 11 bases lay outside the gene matches. This CDR3 has 13 residues. The CDR3 nucleotides are TGTGCCAGCAGTTTAAGACAGGGCAATAGGGCTTTCTTT. This gives the protein CASSLRQGNRAFF.

V gene TRBV2 combines with J gene TRBJ2-1, with D unclear. V dropped 4 bases and J dropped 5 bases, with 9 bases sitting between them. The CDR3 sequence is 13 residues long. The germline V gene encodes CDR1 SNHLY and CDR2 FYNNEI. As DNA, the CDR3 is TGTGCCAGCAGTGCGAGAGAAAACAATGAGCAGTTCTTC. Translation: CASSARENNEQFF.

The chain combines TRBV27 with TRBJ2-2, with D perhaps matching TRBD1 (5 bases). This CDR3 contains 19 residues. Germline CDR1 is MNHEY and CDR2 is SMNVEV (reference sequence). V lost 7 bases and J 4 bases, leaving 28 bases between the germline ends. The CDR3 DNA sequence: TGTGCCAGCAAATCAGCGAGACAGATTTTTGGTGGCTCCACCGGGGAGCTGTTTTTT. Protein sequence: CASKSARQIFGGSTGELFF.

V and J are TRBV29-1 and TRBJ1-2, with 7 positions matching TRBD1. The CDR3 runs to 12 residues. Germline CDR1 and CDR2: SQVTM and ANQGSEA. The ends lost 3 bases at V and 8 bases at J; junction bases unmatched: 6. CDR3 sequence reads: CSVDRGQGGYTF. DNA of the CDR3: TGCAGCGTTGATAGGGGGCAGGGCGGCTACACCTTC.

The chain has TRBV2 and TRBJ1-1; no clear D. V gave up 6 bases and J gave up 2 bases, with 13 bases separating them. Germline V gene data show CDR1 as SNHLY and CDR2 as FYNNEI. The CDR3 is made up of 14 amino acids. DNA for the CDR3: TGTGCCAGCAGAACGGGAATCGAAAACACTGAAGCTTTCTTT. Protein product: CASRTGIENTEAFF.

The chain joins TRBV6-5 to TRBJ1-6; D might be TRBD1 (6 bases). Trimming stripped 5 bases from V and 3 bases from J, with 11 bases between. The V gene's germline CDR1 is MNHEY and CDR2 SVGAGI. The CDR3 is 15 amino acids. The DNA of the CDR3 is TGTGCCAGCAGTGGGGGCGTGGGCTATAATTCACCCCTCCACTTT. This encodes CASSGGVGYNSPLHF.

The rearrangement links TRBV30 to TRBJ1-5; D remains unclear. The ends were cut back, 4 bases at V and 2 bases at J, with 9 bases in the middle. The CDR3 spans 13 residues. Germline V gene lookup returns CDR1 GTSNPN and CDR2 SVGIG (reference sequence). Here the CDR3 DNA reads TGTGCCTGGAACTCACAGCGCAATCAGCCCCAGCATTTT. Protein sequence: CAWNSQRNQPQHF.

This chain joins TRBV27 and TRBJ1-1; 9 bases agree with TRBD1. The length of the CDR3 is 14 residues. Germline V lookup: CDR1 MNHEY, CDR2 SMNVEV (reference sequence). V lost 5 bases and J lost 11; bases outside the gene matches: 12. In nucleotides, the CDR3 is TGTGCCAGCAGTAGGGACAGGGACGGTAGGAGGGCTTTCTTT. It encodes CASSRDRDGRRAFF.

This sequence joins TRBV7-8 and TRBJ1-4; 7 nucleotides align to TRBD1. The CDR3 totals 14 residues. Unmatched junction bases numbered 6, after V lost 5 bases and J lost 6 bases. CDR1 and CDR2 (germline): SGHVS, FQNEAQ. CDR3 residues: CASSARQGYEKLFF. CDR3 DNA: TGTGCCAGCAGCGCGCGACAGGGCTATGAAAAACTGTTTTTT.

The rearrangement joins TRBV5-5 to TRBJ1-1; 11 bases match TRBD1. This CDR3 contains 16 residues. With 5 bases clipped from V and 3 bases from J, the junction kept 9 bases outside the gene matches. Germline loops: CDR1 SGHKS, CDR2 YYEKEE (reference sequence). The CDR3 sequence: CASSRTWDRGYTEAFF. The CDR3, as DNA: TGTGCCAGCAGTCGGACCTGGGACAGGGGGTACACTGAAGCTTTCTTT.

The chain combines TRBV18 with TRBJ1-4; 7 nucleotides match TRBD1. The germline gives CDR1 KGHSH, CDR2 LQKENI. The trim removed 6 bases at V and 8 bases at J, leaving 15 bases unmatched. The CDR3 contains 16 residues. The CDR3 protein is CASSPSGGGLEEKLFF. In DNA form, the CDR3 reads TGTGCCAGCTCCCCGAGTGGAGGGGGCTTAGAGGAAAAACTGTTTTTT. Full variable domain (remainder filled in from reference TRBV18 and TRBJ1-4): NAGVMQNPRHLVRRRGQEARLRCSPMKGHSHVYWYRQLPEEGLKFMVYLQKENIIDESGMPKERFSAEFPKEGPSILRIQQVVRGDSAAYFCASSPSGGGLEEKLFFGSGTQLSVL.

Comment on this clone: One junction end does not reproduce the germline sequence, and a read error may be involved. The chain couples TRBV7-9 to TRBJ2-5; 7 bases agree with TRBD1. The CDR3 totals 15 residues. Germline V gene lookup returns CDR1 SEHNR and CDR2 FQNEAQ (reference sequence). The CDR3 region has the DNA TGTTCCAGCAGCTTAGGGACAGTGAAACAAGAGACCCAGTACTTC. Amino acids: CSSSLGTVKQETQYF.

The chain combines TRBV5-1 with TRBJ2-6, with D possibly being TRBD1 (6 bases). The CDR3 is made up of 17 amino acids. Trimming removed 2 bases at V and 0 bases at J, with 12 bases between. CDR1 SGHRS and CDR2 YFSETQ come from the germline V gene. The CDR3 spells CASSFRRDNSGANVLTF. In DNA, the CDR3 is TGCGCCAGCAGCTTCCGCAGGGACAACTCTGGGGCCAACGTCCTGACTTTC. The full variable domain, completed using reference TRBV5-1 and TRBJ2-6, is KAGVTQTPRYLIKTRGQQVTLSCSPISGHRSVSWYQQTPGQGLQFLFEYFSETQRNKGNFPGRFSGRQFSNSRSEMNVSTLELGDSALYLCASSFRRDNSGANVLTFGAGSRLTVL.

The chain combines TRBV7-9 with TRBJ1-2, with 9 bases identical to TRBD1. From germline, CDR1 is SEHNR and CDR2 FQNEAQ (reference sequence). V lost 3 bases, J lost 5 bases, and 4 bases stayed unmatched. This CDR3 region has 14 residues. The CDR3 protein is CASSFPGTGYGYTF. The CDR3 bases are TGTGCCAGCAGCTTCCCCGGGACAGGGTATGGCTACACCTTC.

The chain has TRBV18 and TRBJ2-7, with D possibly TRBD2 on 5 matching bases. CDR3 length equals 14 residues. The V gene lost 4 bases and the J gene lost 3 bases, with 13 bases spanning the gap. The germline V gene has CDR1 KGHSH and CDR2 LQKENI. CDR3 amino acids: CASSLPSRGYEQYF. DNA of the CDR3: TGTGCCAGCTCACTCCCGAGTCGGGGCTACGAGCAGTACTTC.

The sample holds a few counts of this clone. The chain couples TRBV19 to TRBJ1-1; D gene ambiguous. There are 11 residues in the CDR3. CDR1 is LNHDA and CDR2 is SQIVND in the germline V gene (reference sequence). Between the trimmed V and J ends, which lost 9 bases and 6 bases, there was a span of 11 bases. The CDR3 DNA follows: TGTGCCAGCGCAGCGGTCGCTGAAGCTTTCTTT. It translates to CASAAVAEAFF.

The chain uses TRBV19 and TRBJ2-4; perhaps TRBD2 as D (5 bases). There are 15 residues in the CDR3. Germline V gene lookup returns CDR1 LNHDA and CDR2 SQIVND (reference sequence). Between the trimmed V and J ends, which lost 7 bases and 1 base, there was a span of 14 bases. The CDR3 is CASTRWGDAKNIQYF. For the CDR3, the DNA is TGTGCCAGTACGAGGTGGGGAGATGCCAAAAACATTCAGTACTTC.

Only one count was recorded for this clone. The chain has TRBV5-3 and TRBJ2-1; tentative D call: TRBD2 (6 bases). Being an ORF, TRBV5-3 has a function that is uncertain. This CDR3 is 17 amino acids long. In DNA form, the CDR3 reads TGTGAGCCGAGGGTGTTTCGTCGACTAGATTACTACAATGAGCAGTTCTTC. Protein product: CEPRVFRRLDYYNEQFF.

The chain employs TRBV14 and TRBJ1-3; D not resolved. Trimming took off 4 bases at V and 2 bases at J, with 15 bases between the two ends. The CDR3 has 16 residues. Germline V gene data show CDR1 as SGHDN and CDR2 as FVKESK. The CDR3 bases are TGTGCCAGCAGCCCCCTGCATGCTAGGCCTGGAAACACCATATATTTT. It yields the protein CASSPLHARPGNTIYF.

CDR3 amino acids: CATSRDQSGGTDTQYF. The CDR3 nucleotides are TGTGCCACCAGCAGAGATCAAAGCGGGGGAACAGATACGCAGTATTTT. This chain links TRBV15 with TRBJ2-3; 8 bases agree with TRBD2. V gave up 0 bases and J gave up 3 bases; unmatched junction bases: 5. This CDR3 is 16 amino acids long. CDR1 is LNHNV and CDR2 is YYDKDF in the germline V gene (reference sequence).

The gene calls are TRBV30 and TRBJ1-6; D unresolved. CDR3 size: 14 residues. Germline assignment: CDR1 GTSNPN and CDR2 SVGIG (reference sequence). V was shortened by 4 bases and J by 1 base, with 8 bases between the two germline ends. The CDR3 here is CAWIGGSYNSPLHF. The CDR3 DNA sequence: TGTGCCTGGATAGGAGGATCCTATAATTCACCCCTCCACTTT.

The chain couples TRBV28 to TRBJ1-2; D gene ambiguous. Between the trimmed V and J ends, which lost 10 bases and 7 bases, there was a span of 16 bases. CDR3 length: 12 residues. Germline assignment: CDR1 MDHEN and CDR2 SYDVKM. The CDR3, as DNA: TGTGCCATCCAGGCCCCGCGGGCTGGCTACACCTTC. Translating it yields CAIQAPRAGYTF.

This clone occurred a few times. The V and J genes are TRBV19 and TRBJ1-2, with D unclear. The V end was cut by 7 bases, the J end by 7 bases, with 19 bases between. CDR3 length: 14 residues. Germline CDR1 reads LNHDA; CDR2 reads SQIVND (reference sequence). The CDR3 DNA reads as TGTGCCAGTAATCCGATGGCCCAAGCGAGTGGCTACACCTTC. Its protein product is CASNPMAQASGYTF.

The chain employs TRBV5-1 and TRBJ2-3; possible D gene TRBD2, 5 bases. Germline V gene data show CDR1 as SGHRS and CDR2 as YFSETQ. Trimming took off 0 bases at V and 1 base at J, with 18 bases between the two ends. The CDR3 consists of 18 residues. As DNA, the CDR3 is TGCGCCAGCAGCTTGGCGAGTCTAGGGCTACTAGGCACAGATACGCAGTATTTT. Encoded protein: CASSLASLGLLGTDTQYF.

The chain combines TRBV9 with TRBJ2-1; 13 bases agree with TRBD2. Germline V gene data show CDR1 as SGDLS and CDR2 as YYNGEE. V shed 4 bases, J shed 5 bases, and the junction held 9 bases outside the gene matches. The CDR3 is 17 residues long. The CDR3 coding sequence is TGTGCCAGCAGCCCCCCTCCCGGGACTAGCGGGGACAATGAGCAGTTCTTC. Protein: CASSPPPGTSGDNEQFF.